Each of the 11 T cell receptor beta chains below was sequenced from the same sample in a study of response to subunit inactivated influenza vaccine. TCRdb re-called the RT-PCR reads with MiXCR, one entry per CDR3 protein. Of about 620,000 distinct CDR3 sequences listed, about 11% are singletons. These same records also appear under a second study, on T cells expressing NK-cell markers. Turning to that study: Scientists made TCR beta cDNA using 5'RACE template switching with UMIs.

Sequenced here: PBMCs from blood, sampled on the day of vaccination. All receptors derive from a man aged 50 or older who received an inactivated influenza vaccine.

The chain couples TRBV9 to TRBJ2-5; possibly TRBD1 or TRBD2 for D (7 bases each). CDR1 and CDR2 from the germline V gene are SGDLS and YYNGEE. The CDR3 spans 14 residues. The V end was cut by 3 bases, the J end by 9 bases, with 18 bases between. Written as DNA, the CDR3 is TGTGCCAGCAGCGCTGGACAGGCGGGAGAAGCCCAGTACTTC. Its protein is CASSAGQAGEAQYF.

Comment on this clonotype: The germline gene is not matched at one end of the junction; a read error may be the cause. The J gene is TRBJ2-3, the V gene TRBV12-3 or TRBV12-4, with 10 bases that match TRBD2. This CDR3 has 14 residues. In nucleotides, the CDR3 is TGTGCCAGCAGTGTAGCGGGAGGAGTAGATACGCAGTATTTT. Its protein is CASSVAGGVDTQYF.

CDR3 DNA sequence: TGTGCCAGCAGTCATGGACAGGGGAGGTGGTACGAGCAGTACTTC. Protein sequence: CASSHGQGRWYEQYF. The V gene is TRBV6-1, the J gene TRBJ2-7; 9 bases map to TRBD1. J gave up 4 bases and V 5 bases, and 9 bases lay outside the gene matches. Looked up from germline, CDR1 is MNHNS and CDR2 is SASEGT. The CDR3 covers 15 residues.

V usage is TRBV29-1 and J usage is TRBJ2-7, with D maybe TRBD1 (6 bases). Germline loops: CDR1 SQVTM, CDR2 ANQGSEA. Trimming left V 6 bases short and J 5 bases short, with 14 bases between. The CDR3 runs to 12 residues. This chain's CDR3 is CSVQGLVDEQYF. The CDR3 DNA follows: TGCAGCGTCCAGGGGCTGGTCGACGAGCAGTACTTC.

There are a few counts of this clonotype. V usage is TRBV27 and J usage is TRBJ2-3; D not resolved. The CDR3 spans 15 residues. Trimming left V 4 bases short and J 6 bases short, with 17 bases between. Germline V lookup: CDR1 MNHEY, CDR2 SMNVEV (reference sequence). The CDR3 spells CASSSTGRLVDTQYF. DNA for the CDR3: TGTGCCAGCAGTTCCACGGGCCGCCTCGTTGATACGCAGTATTTT.

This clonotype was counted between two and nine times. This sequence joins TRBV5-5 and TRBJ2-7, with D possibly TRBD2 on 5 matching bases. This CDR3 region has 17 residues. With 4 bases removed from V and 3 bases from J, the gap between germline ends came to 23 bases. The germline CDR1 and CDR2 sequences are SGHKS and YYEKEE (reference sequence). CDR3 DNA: TGTGCCAGCAGCCCACCACTACGGGGAGAAACGTTCTACGAGCAGTACTTC. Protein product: CASSPPLRGETFYEQYF.

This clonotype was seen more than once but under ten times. DNA of the CDR3: TGTGCCACCAGCAGAGATGGGGGCCTAGCGGAAGAGCAGTTCTTC. This sequence encodes CATSRDGGLAEEQFF. The gene calls are TRBV15 and TRBJ2-1, with D possibly matching TRBD2 (7 bases). From germline, CDR1 is LNHNV and CDR2 YYDKDF (reference sequence). There are 15 residues in the CDR3. V lost 0 bases and J 10 bases, leaving 16 bases between the germline ends.

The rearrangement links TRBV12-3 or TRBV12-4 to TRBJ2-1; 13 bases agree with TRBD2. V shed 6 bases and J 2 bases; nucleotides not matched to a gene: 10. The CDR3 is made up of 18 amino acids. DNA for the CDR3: TGTGCCAGCAGCATCTCCCCGGGACTAGCGGGAACCTACAATGAGCAGTTCTTC. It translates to CASSISPGLAGTYNEQFF.

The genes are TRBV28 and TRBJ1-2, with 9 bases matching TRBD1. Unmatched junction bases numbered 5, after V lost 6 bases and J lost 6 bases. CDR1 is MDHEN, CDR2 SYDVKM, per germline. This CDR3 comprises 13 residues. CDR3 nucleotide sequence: TGTGCCAGCAGGAAGGACAGGGGACATGGCTACACCTTC. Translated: CASRKDRGHGYTF.

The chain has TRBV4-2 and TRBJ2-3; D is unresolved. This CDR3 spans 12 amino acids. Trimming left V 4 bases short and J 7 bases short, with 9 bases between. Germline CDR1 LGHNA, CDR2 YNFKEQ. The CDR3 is CASSRTTNTQYF. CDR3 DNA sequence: TGTGCCAGCAGCCGGACGACGAATACGCAGTATTTT.

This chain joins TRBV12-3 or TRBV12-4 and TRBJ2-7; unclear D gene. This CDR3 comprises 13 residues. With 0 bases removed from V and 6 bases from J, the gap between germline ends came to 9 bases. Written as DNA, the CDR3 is TGTGCCAGCAGTTTAGCGCTTTCGGCCGAGCAGTACTTC. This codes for CASSLALSAEQYF.